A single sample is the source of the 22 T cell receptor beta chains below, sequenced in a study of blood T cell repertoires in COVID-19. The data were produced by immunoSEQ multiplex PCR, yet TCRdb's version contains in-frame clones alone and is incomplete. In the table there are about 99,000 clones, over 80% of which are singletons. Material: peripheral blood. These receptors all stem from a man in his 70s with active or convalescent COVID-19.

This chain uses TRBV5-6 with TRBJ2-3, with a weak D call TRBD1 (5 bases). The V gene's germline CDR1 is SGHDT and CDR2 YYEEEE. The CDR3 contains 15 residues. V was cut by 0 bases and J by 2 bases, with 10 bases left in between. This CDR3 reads CASSLGTGPTDTQYF. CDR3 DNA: TGTGCCAGCAGCTTGGGAACAGGACCCACAGATACGCAGTATTTT.

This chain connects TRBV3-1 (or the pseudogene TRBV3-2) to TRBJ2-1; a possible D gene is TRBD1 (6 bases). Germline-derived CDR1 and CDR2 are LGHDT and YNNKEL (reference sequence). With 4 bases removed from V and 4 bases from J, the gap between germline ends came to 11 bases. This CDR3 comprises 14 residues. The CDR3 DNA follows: TGTGCCAGCAGCCCCAGGGGATCATACAATGAGCAGTTCTTC. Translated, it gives CASSPRGSYNEQFF.

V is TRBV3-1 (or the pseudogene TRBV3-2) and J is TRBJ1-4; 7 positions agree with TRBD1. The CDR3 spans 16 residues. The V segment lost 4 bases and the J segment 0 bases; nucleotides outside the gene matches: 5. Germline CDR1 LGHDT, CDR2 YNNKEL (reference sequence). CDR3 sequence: CASSPEGAATNEKLFF. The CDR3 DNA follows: TGTGCCAGCAGCCCCGAGGGGGCGGCAACTAATGAAAAACTGTTTTTT.

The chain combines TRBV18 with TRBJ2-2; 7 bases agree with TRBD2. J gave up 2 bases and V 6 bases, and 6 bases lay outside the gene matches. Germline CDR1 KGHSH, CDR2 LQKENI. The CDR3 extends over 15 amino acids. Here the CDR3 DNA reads TGTGCCAGCTCCCGCAGGGAGGGAAACACCGGGGAGCTGTTTTTT. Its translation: CASSRREGNTGELFF.

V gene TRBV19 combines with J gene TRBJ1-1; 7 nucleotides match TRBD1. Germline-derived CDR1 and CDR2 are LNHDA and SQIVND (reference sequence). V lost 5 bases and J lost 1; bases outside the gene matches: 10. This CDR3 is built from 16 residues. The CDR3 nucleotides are TGTGCCAGTAGTTTCTCGTACAGGGGCCGGAACACTGAAGCTTTCTTT. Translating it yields CASSFSYRGRNTEAFF.

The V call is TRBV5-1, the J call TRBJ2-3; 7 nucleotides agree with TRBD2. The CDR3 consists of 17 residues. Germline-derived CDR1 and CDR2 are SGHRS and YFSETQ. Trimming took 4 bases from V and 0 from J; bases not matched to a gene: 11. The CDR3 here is CASSRPSGRVSTDTQYF. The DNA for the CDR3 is TGCGCCAGCAGCAGACCCTCGGGGAGGGTAAGCACAGATACGCAGTATTTT.

The CDR3 DNA sequence: TGTGCCAGCAGCTTTGGAGCGAACACCGGGGAGCTGTTTTTT. This translates into CASSFGANTGELFF. This chain connects TRBV5-5 to TRBJ2-2; D is undetermined. Germline values: CDR1 SGHKS, CDR2 YYEKEE (reference sequence). The CDR3 runs to 14 residues. Trimming left V 2 bases short and J 0 bases short, with 5 bases between.

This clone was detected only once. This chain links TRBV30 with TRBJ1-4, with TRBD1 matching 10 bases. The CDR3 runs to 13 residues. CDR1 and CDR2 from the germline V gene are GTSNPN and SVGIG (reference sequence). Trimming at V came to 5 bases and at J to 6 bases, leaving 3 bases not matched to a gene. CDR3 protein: CAWRDRGYEKLFF. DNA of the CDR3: TGTGCCTGGCGGGACAGGGGTTATGAAAAACTGTTTTTT.

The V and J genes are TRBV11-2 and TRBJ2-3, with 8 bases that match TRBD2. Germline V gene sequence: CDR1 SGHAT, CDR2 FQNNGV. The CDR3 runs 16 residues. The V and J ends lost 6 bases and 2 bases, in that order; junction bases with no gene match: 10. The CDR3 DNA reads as TGTGCCAGCAGGCCGCTGCGGGGGGTATCCACAGATACGCAGTATTTT. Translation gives CASRPLRGVSTDTQYF. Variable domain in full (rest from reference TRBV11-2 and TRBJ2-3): EAGVAQSPRYKIIEKRQSVAFWCNPISGHATLYWYQQILGQGPKLLIQFQNNGVVDDSQLPKDRFSAERLKGVDSTLKIQPAKLEDSAVYLCASRPLRGVSTDTQYFGPGTRLTVL.

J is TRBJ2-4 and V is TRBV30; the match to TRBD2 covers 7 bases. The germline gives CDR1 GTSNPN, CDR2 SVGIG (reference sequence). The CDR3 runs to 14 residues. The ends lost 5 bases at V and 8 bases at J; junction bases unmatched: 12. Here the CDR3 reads CAWGREQLKYIQYF. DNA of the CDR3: TGTGCCTGGGGGCGGGAGCAGTTGAAATACATTCAGTACTTC.

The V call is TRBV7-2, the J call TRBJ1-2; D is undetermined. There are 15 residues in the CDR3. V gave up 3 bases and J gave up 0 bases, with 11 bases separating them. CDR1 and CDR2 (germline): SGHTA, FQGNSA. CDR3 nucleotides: TGTGCCAGCAGCTTCACCAGCGCTTCTAACTATGGCTACACCTTC. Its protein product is CASSFTSASNYGYTF.

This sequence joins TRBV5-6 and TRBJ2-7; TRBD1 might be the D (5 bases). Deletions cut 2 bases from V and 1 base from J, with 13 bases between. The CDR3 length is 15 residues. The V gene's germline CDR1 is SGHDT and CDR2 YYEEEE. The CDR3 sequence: CASSFLQGGSYEQYF. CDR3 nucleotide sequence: TGTGCCAGCAGCTTTCTCCAGGGTGGGTCCTACGAGCAGTACTTC.

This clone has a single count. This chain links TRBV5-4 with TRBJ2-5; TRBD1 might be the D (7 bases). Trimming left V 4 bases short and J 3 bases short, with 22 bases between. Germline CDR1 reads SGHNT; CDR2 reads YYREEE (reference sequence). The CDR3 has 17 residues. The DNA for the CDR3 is TGTGCCAGCAGCCCCAAGGGGGGTAGGGGGCGGGAAGAGACCCAGTACTTC. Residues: CASSPKGGRGREETQYF.

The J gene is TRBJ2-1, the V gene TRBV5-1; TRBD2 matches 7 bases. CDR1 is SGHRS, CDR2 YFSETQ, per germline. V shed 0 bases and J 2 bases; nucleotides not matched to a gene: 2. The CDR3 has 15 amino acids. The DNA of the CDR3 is TGCGCCAGCAGCTTGGATGGACTAGCCTACAATGAGCAGTTCTTC. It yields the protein CASSLDGLAYNEQFF.

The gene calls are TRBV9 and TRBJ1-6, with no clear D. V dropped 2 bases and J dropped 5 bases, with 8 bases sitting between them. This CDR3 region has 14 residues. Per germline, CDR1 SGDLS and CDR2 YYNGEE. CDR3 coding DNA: TGTGCCAGCAGCGTCGGAGTCAATAATTCACCCCTCCACTTT. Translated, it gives CASSVGVNNSPLHF.

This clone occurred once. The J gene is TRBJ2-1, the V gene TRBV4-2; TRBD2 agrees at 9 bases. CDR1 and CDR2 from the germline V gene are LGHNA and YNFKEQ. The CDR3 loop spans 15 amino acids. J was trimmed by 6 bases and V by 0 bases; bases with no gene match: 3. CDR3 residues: CASSQDERGANEQFF. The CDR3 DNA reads TGTGCCAGCAGCCAAGACGAGCGGGGGGCCAATGAGCAGTTCTTC.

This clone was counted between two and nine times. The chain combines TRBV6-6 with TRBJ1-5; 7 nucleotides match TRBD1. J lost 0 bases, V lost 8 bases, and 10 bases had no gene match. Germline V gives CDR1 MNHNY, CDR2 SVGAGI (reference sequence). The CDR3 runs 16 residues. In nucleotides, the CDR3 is TGTGCCAGCTCCTGGACAGGAAAGAATAGCAATCAGCCCCAGCATTTT. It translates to CASSWTGKNSNQPQHF.

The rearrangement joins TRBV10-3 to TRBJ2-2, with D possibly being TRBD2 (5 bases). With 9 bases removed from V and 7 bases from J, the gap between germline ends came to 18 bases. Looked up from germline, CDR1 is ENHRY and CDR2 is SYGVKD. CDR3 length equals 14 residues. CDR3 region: CAISGGVANGELFF. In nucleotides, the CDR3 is TGTGCCATTTCCGGAGGCGTAGCGAACGGGGAGCTGTTTTTT.

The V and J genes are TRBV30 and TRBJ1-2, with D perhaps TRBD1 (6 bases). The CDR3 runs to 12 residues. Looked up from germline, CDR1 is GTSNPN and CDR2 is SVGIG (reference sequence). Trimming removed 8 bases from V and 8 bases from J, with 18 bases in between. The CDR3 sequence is CATVQGYGGYTF. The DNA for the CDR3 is TGTGCCACCGTCCAGGGGTACGGGGGCTACACCTTC.

CDR3: CASSVGVWGLTEAFF. In DNA form, the CDR3 reads TGTGCCAGCAGCGTAGGAGTTTGGGGCCTGACTGAAGCTTTCTTT. The chain uses TRBV9 and TRBJ1-1, with D perhaps matching TRBD1 (5 bases). V lost 0 bases and J 5 bases, leaving 14 bases between the germline ends. The CDR3 consists of 15 residues. CDR1 and CDR2 from the germline V gene are SGDLS and YYNGEE.

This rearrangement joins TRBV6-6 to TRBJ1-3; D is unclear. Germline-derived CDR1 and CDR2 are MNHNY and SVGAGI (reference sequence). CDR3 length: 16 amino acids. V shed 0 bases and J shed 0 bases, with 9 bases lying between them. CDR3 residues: CASSYSTPSSGNTIYF. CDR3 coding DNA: TGTGCCAGCAGTTACTCGACTCCTAGCTCTGGAAACACCATATATTTT.

The CDR3 region is CASSLKQGEAFF. The CDR3 nucleotides read TGTGCCAGCAGTTTAAAACAGGGTGAAGCTTTCTTT. This chain joins TRBV28 and TRBJ1-1, with D perhaps matching TRBD1 (6 bases). The CDR3 covers 12 residues. Trimming left V 2 bases short and J 7 bases short, with 8 bases between. Germline V gene lookup returns CDR1 MDHEN and CDR2 SYDVKM.